A single sample gave rise to the 17 T cell receptor beta chains below, sequenced in a study of blood T cells in healthy people across ages (dated by TCRdb to about 2015). Libraries were made using 5' RACE. The instrument given in TCRdb is Illumina HiSeq 2500. A second PCR of about 6 to 11 cycles was performed with a sample-barcoded 5' primer and a J-beta primer mix. TCRdb reran the public reads through fastp at Q25 and MiXCR, keeping productive beta chains. Identical CDR3 protein sequences are pooled into one entry, listed with their most common genes and DNA. The sample table shows about 670,000 distinct CDR3 sequences, and about 51% are seen once. Together, the top ten hold approximately 13% of the sample. Input material: blood. The receptors here all came from a woman older than 75 in good health.

This chain connects TRBV20-1 to TRBJ2-2; D unclear. Germline lookup yields CDR1 DFQATT and CDR2 SNEGSKA (reference sequence). Trimming stripped 1 base from V and 4 bases from J, with 10 bases between. The CDR3 consists of 14 residues. This CDR3 reads CSARGALGTGELFF. CDR3 nucleotide sequence: TGCAGTGCTAGAGGAGCCCTAGGCACCGGGGAGCTGTTTTTT.

CDR3 sequence reads: CASSSGQRSEKLFF. CDR3 bases: TGTGCCAGCAGTTCGGGACAAAGAAGTGAAAAACTGTTTTTT. J is TRBJ1-4 and V is TRBV28; a possible D gene is TRBD1 (6 bases). CDR3 size: 14 residues. Deletions cut 4 bases from V and 7 bases from J, with 13 bases between. Germline V lookup: CDR1 MDHEN, CDR2 SYDVKM.

The CDR3 sequence: CASKYPTGENSPLHF. The CDR3 DNA sequence: TGTGCCAGCAAGTACCCGACAGGGGAAAATTCACCCCTCCACTTT. The chain uses TRBV2 and TRBJ1-6; TRBD1 agrees at 8 bases. V lost 7 bases and J lost 7; bases outside the gene matches: 9. This CDR3 is built from 15 residues. CDR1 and CDR2 from the germline V gene are SNHLY and FYNNEI.

This clonotype appeared a single time. This sequence may be a read error, since a much larger clone differs from it by one base. This sequence joins TRBV28 and TRBJ2-5, with 7 bases fitting TRBD2. Germline loops: CDR1 MDHEN, CDR2 SYDVKM. The CDR3 totals 14 residues. After removal of 11 bases from V and 5 bases from J, the junction contained 14 bases not matched to a gene. The CDR3 nucleotides read TGTGCCGCTTCGACGGGGGGTGGGGTGGAGACCCAGTACTTC. Residues: CAASTGGGVETQYF.

The chain uses TRBV5-6 and TRBJ1-2; no reliable D call. The V gene's germline CDR1 is SGHDT and CDR2 YYEEEE. Trimming took 2 bases from V and 7 from J, leaving 24 bases between them. The CDR3 spans 17 residues. The CDR3 sequence: CASSLTGGDGNFGGYTF. CDR3 bases: TGTGCCAGCAGCTTAACCGGAGGAGATGGGAACTTTGGTGGCTACACCTTC. The entire variable domain, with the rest obtained from reference TRBV5-6 and TRBJ1-2, is as follows: DAGVTQSPTHLIKTRGQQVTLRCSPKSGHDTVSWYQQALGQGPQFIFQYYEEEERQRGNFPDRFSGHQFPNYSSELNVNALLLGDSALYLCASSLTGGDGNFGGYTFGSGTRLTVV.

This clonotype has ten or more counts. As DNA, the CDR3 is TGCGCCAGCAGCTTGGCGACTAGCGGTTACTCCTACGAGCAGTACTTC. Amino acid sequence: CASSLATSGYSYEQYF. V gene TRBV5-1 combines with J gene TRBJ2-7, with TRBD2 matching over 9 bases. The length of the CDR3 is 16 residues. Germline values: CDR1 SGHRS, CDR2 YFSETQ. Trimming cost V 0 bases and J 0 bases; bases outside gene matches: 4.

This clonotype was recorded many times. The chain joins TRBV4-1 to TRBJ2-1; 9 nucleotides match TRBD1. The germline gives CDR1 MGHRA, CDR2 YSYEKL. Losses at the gene ends were 0 bases for V and 6 bases for J; bases not matched to a gene: 6. This CDR3 comprises 16 residues. The CDR3 here is CASSQDRGQGSNEQFF. In DNA form, the CDR3 reads TGCGCCAGCAGCCAAGATCGTGGACAGGGGAGCAATGAGCAGTTCTTC.

V gene TRBV4-3 combines with J gene TRBJ2-7; TRBD1 agrees at 9 bases. This CDR3 contains 16 residues. Germline CDR1 LGHNA, CDR2 YSLEER. V dropped 0 bases and J dropped 3; count of bases not matched to a gene: 6. The CDR3 loop reads CASSQDTPTGGYEQYF. The DNA of the CDR3 is TGCGCCAGCAGCCAAGATACTCCGACAGGGGGCTACGAGCAGTACTTC.

This clonotype has just one count. One base away lies a much larger clone, so this may be a sequencing read error. The chain recombines TRBV20-1 with TRBJ2-5; D might be TRBD2 (5 bases). This CDR3 region has 12 residues. The V gene's germline CDR1 is DFQATT and CDR2 SNEGSKA (reference sequence). The CDR3 loop reads CSTRGSHGIGYF. CDR3 nucleotide sequence: TGCAGTACTAGAGGGTCACACGGCATTGGGTACTTC.

This chain joins TRBV29-1 and TRBJ2-7; 7 bases map to TRBD1. The CDR3 length is 12 residues. Trimming at V came to 5 bases and at J to 7 bases, leaving 8 bases not matched to a gene. CDR1 is SQVTM and CDR2 is ANQGSEA in the germline V gene. The CDR3 loop is CSVPYGQEEQYF. CDR3 coding DNA: TGCAGCGTTCCTTATGGACAGGAGGAGCAGTACTTC.

As concerns this clonotype: Possible read error: a much larger clone is one base away. The genes are TRBV12-3 or TRBV12-4 and TRBJ2-7, with a weak D call TRBD1 (6 bases). The DNA matches TRBJ2-5 better at its end, which makes the J call doubtful. The CDR3 sequence is 14 residues long. The CDR3 protein is CASSVVRGFQTQYF. The DNA for the CDR3 is TGTGCCAGCAGTGTAGTAAGGGGGTTTCAGACCCAGTACTTC.

The chain has TRBV5-1 and TRBJ2-1; 11 positions agree with TRBD2. J gave up 5 bases and V 0 bases, and 4 bases lay outside the gene matches. The CDR3 runs 16 residues. Germline V gene data show CDR1 as SGHRS and CDR2 as YFSETQ. CDR3 nucleotide sequence: TGCGCCAGCAGCTTGGAGGGGACTAGCGGCAACAATGAGCAGTTCTTC. This codes for CASSLEGTSGNNEQFF.

CDR3 sequence (DNA): TGTGCCAGCAGTTTTTCGGGGACTACAGACCAAGAGACCCAGTACTTC. The encoded protein is CASSFSGTTDQETQYF. The chain carries TRBV12-3 or TRBV12-4 and TRBJ2-5; 7 bases agree with TRBD2. This CDR3 spans 16 amino acids. V shed 3 bases and J 0 bases; nucleotides not matched to a gene: 7.

In its sample, this clonotype was seen many times. The rearrangement links TRBV29-1 to TRBJ2-3; tentatively, D is TRBD2 (5 bases). The CDR3 extends over 15 amino acids. V was trimmed by 1 base and J by 4 bases, leaving 15 bases between them. Germline V CDR1 and CDR2: SQVTM, ANQGSEA. CDR3 bases: TGCAGCGTTGAAGGGCGGGTGCTACCTCCAGATACGCAGTATTTT. Encoded protein: CSVEGRVLPPDTQYF.

The rearrangement links TRBV20-1 to TRBJ2-6; D not resolved. There are 16 residues in the CDR3. Germline V gene data show CDR1 as DFQATT and CDR2 as SNEGSKA (reference sequence). V was clipped by 1 base and J by 0 bases, with 10 bases between them. In DNA, the CDR3 is TGCAGTGCTAGAGGTTACGGCCACTCTGGGGCCAACGTCCTGACTTTC. Protein sequence: CSARGYGHSGANVLTF.

For the CDR3, the DNA is TGCAGTAGGTTAAAGGTCATCAAGGGACAGGGCTCCCTCCAAGAGACCCAGTACTTC. This encodes CSRLKVIKGQGSLQETQYF. The chain joins TRBV29-1 to TRBJ2-5; 9 bases map to TRBD1. The CDR3 totals 19 residues. Per the germline V gene, CDR1 is SQVTM and CDR2 is ANQGSEA.

The chain joins TRBV27 to TRBJ1-1; D is perhaps TRBD1 (5 bases). V was trimmed by 6 bases and J by 0 bases, leaving 23 bases between them. CDR1 and CDR2 from the germline V gene are MNHEY and SMNVEV (reference sequence). This CDR3 contains 18 residues. Here the CDR3 reads CASSFRGVKGPLNTEAFF. The CDR3, as DNA: TGTGCCAGCAGCTTTAGGGGCGTGAAGGGACCGTTGAACACTGAAGCTTTCTTT.